These 17 T cell receptor beta chains were all obtained from the same sample, sequenced in a study of T-cell reconstitution after alpha-beta-depleted transplantation in children. The TCRbeta library was prepared with unique molecular identifiers. TCRdb ran MiXCR on the PCR reads and lists one entry per CDR3 protein. The profile covers 65,000 to 85,000 distinct CDR3 sequences, with under 13% appearing a single time and about 13% taken by the ten largest. The sample here was PBMCs, taken before TCRalphabeta/CD19-depleted stem cell transplant. These receptors were taken from a boy younger than 18 with acute myeloid leukemia, due to receive a stem cell transplant.

In this sample, this clonotype turned up many times. The rearrangement uses TRBV7-2 and TRBJ1-5; TRBD1 aligns across 7 bases. With 1 base clipped from V and 5 bases from J, the junction kept 8 bases outside the gene matches. The germline gives CDR1 SGHTA, CDR2 FQGNSA. The CDR3 sequence is 16 residues long. CDR3 nucleotide sequence: TGTGCCAGCAGCTTAGAGACAGGGTTAACATATCAGCCCCAGCATTTT. It is translated as CASSLETGLTYQPQHF.

Only a few counts were recorded for this clonotype. The chain is built from TRBV5-6 and TRBJ2-5; 11 nucleotides agree with TRBD2. The CDR3 is 15 amino acids. The trim removed 4 bases at V and 5 bases at J, leaving 7 bases unmatched. Germline V gene data show CDR1 as SGHDT and CDR2 as YYEEEE. The CDR3 DNA reads TGTGCCAGCAGCCTAACTAGCGGGAGCCGGGAGACCCAGTACTTC. Its translation is CASSLTSGSRETQYF. Using reference TRBV5-6 and TRBJ2-5 for the parts outside the CDR3, the full variable domain is DAGVTQSPTHLIKTRGQQVTLRCSPKSGHDTVSWYQQALGQGPQFIFQYYEEEERQRGNFPDRFSGHQFPNYSSELNVNALLLGDSALYLCASSLTSGSRETQYFGPGTRLLVL.

This clonotype has ten or more counts. The chain joins TRBV6-5 to TRBJ1-5, with 8 bases matching TRBD1. V shed 4 bases, J shed 2 bases, and the junction held 7 bases outside the gene matches. This CDR3 spans 16 amino acids. From germline, CDR1 is MNHEY and CDR2 SVGAGI. CDR3 amino acids: CASSFLSGGGNQPQHF. The DNA of the CDR3 is TGTGCCAGCAGTTTTCTGTCAGGGGGCGGCAATCAGCCCCAGCATTTT.

This clonotype has ten or more counts. The rearrangement joins TRBV28 to TRBJ1-6, with D maybe TRBD1 (5 bases). CDR3 length: 17 residues. The germline gives CDR1 MDHEN, CDR2 SYDVKM. Trimming removed 6 bases from V and 6 bases from J, with 21 bases in between. The CDR3 DNA reads TGTGCCAGCAGCGCCCCTGGGGGTAGGGACTTTAATTCACCCCTCCACTTT. This encodes CASSAPGGRDFNSPLHF.

The V call is TRBV30, the J call TRBJ2-7; 9 nucleotides line up with TRBD1. V lost 5 bases, J lost 2 bases, and 4 bases stayed unmatched. The CDR3 has 13 amino acids. The germline gives CDR1 GTSNPN, CDR2 SVGIG (reference sequence). The CDR3, as DNA: TGTGCCTGGTGCCGGGACAGGGCCTACGAGCAGTACTTC. It encodes CAWCRDRAYEQYF.

This clonotype was picked up many times. The genes are TRBV12-3 or TRBV12-4 and TRBJ1-3; D is perhaps TRBD1 (5 bases). The CDR3 is made up of 15 amino acids. V dropped 6 bases and J dropped 4 bases, with 16 bases sitting between them. CDR3 DNA: TGTGCCAGCAGACAAACAGGAATTCCCGGAAACACCATATATTTT. Protein product: CASRQTGIPGNTIYF.

This clonotype was picked up a small number of times. The chain recombines TRBV11-3 with TRBJ2-5; 10 bases fit TRBD1. Per the germline V gene, CDR1 is SGHNT and CDR2 is YENEEA. The CDR3 length is 16 residues. V shed 4 bases, J shed 3 bases, and the junction held 8 bases outside the gene matches. The CDR3 DNA reads TGTGCCAGCAGCTCGGGGCCGGGACAGGGGAAAGAGACCCAGTACTTC. This gives the protein CASSSGPGQGKETQYF. Full variable domain (remainder filled in from reference TRBV11-3 and TRBJ2-5): EAGVVQSPRYKIIEKKQPVAFWCNPISGHNTLYWYLQNLGQGPELLIRYENEEAVDDSQLPKDRFSAERLKGVDSTLKIQPAELGDSAVYLCASSSGPGQGKETQYFGPGTRLLVL.

This clonotype was seen many times. V is TRBV4-2 and J is TRBJ2-7; weak D call: TRBD2 (8 bases). CDR3 size: 15 residues. The germline V gene encodes CDR1 LGHNA and CDR2 YNFKEQ. Trimming cost V 4 bases and J 2 bases, with 15 bases left between them. In DNA, the CDR3 is TGTGCCAGCAGCCCAGGGGGACTAGGAGCCTACGAGCAGTACTTC. Translated: CASSPGGLGAYEQYF.

This clonotype has ten or more counts. CDR3 sequence (DNA): TGTGCCAGCAGCGTAGGTACTAGCGGGACCCAGTACTTC. It codes for CASSVGTSGTQYF. The gene calls are TRBV9 and TRBJ2-5; TRBD2 aligns across 8 bases. This CDR3 region has 13 residues. Germline loops: CDR1 SGDLS, CDR2 YYNGEE. Trimming took 0 bases from V and 7 from J; bases not matched to a gene: 2.

The V and J genes are TRBV12-3 or TRBV12-4 and TRBJ2-1; D remains ambiguous. The CDR3 has 19 amino acids. V was clipped by 11 bases and J by 4 bases, with 33 bases between them. The CDR3 DNA reads as TGTGCCTTCAGTCATATTGCTGGCGTACCCAATCGATCGTACAATGAGCAGTTCTTC. It encodes CAFSHIAGVPNRSYNEQFF.

This clonotype was counted at least ten times. This chain uses TRBV6-2 or TRBV6-3 with TRBJ2-1, with D unresolved. This CDR3 region has 13 residues. CDR1 is MNHEY, CDR2 SVGEGT, per germline. V shed 2 bases and J shed 12 bases, with 14 bases lying between them. The CDR3: CASSYDGLTGQFF. In DNA, the CDR3 is TGTGCCAGCAGTTACGATGGCTTAACGGGGCAGTTCTTC.

This clonotype was detected many times. The chain carries TRBV7-2 and TRBJ2-4, with D perhaps matching TRBD1 (6 bases). With 8 bases removed from V and 0 bases from J, the gap between germline ends came to 14 bases. The length of the CDR3 is 15 residues. From germline, CDR1 is SGHTA and CDR2 FQGNSA. The CDR3 bases are TGTGCCAGCTCGATCAGACAGGAAGCCAAAAACATTCAGTACTTC. Translated, it gives CASSIRQEAKNIQYF.

Ten or more counts support this clonotype. The chain couples TRBV20-1 to TRBJ2-1, with 14 positions matching TRBD2. The CDR3 extends over 17 amino acids. Losses at the gene ends were 6 bases for V and 2 bases for J; bases not matched to a gene: 9. Germline V gives CDR1 DFQATT, CDR2 SNEGSKA (reference sequence). The chain's CDR3 is CSARLAGGPSPYNEQFF. The CDR3, as DNA: TGCAGTGCCAGACTAGCGGGGGGGCCTAGCCCCTACAATGAGCAGTTCTTC.

The table lists this clonotype with many counts. The chain uses TRBV11-1 and TRBJ2-2, with D possibly being TRBD2 (6 bases). V was pared by 6 bases and J by 0 bases, with 8 bases between. From germline, CDR1 is SGHAT and CDR2 FQDESV (reference sequence). The CDR3 has 14 amino acids. Here the CDR3 DNA reads TGTGCCAGCAGGGGGAGGTCGAACACCGGGGAGCTGTTTTTT. Translated: CASRGRSNTGELFF. Variable domain in full (rest from reference TRBV11-1 and TRBJ2-2): EAEVAQSPRYKITEKSQAVAFWCDPISGHATLYWYRQILGQGPELLVQFQDESVVDDSQLPKDRFSAERLKGVDSTLKIQPAELGDSAMYLCASRGRSNTGELFFGEGSRLTVL.

This clonotype was counted at least ten times. The chain couples TRBV10-2 to TRBJ1-2; D is unclear. CDR3 length equals 12 residues. Trimming cost V 4 bases and J 8 bases, with 11 bases left between them. Germline V gives CDR1 WSHSY, CDR2 SAAADI. The CDR3 here is CASSADPSGYTF. The CDR3 coding sequence is TGCGCCAGCAGTGCCGACCCATCAGGCTACACCTTC.

With respect to this clonotype: A read error is possible here, since a much larger clone lies one base away. It is likely a read error, because the conserved phenylalanine at the end of the CDR3 is missing. The chain combines TRBV12-3 or TRBV12-4 with TRBJ1-2, with TRBD1 matching over 9 bases. The CDR3 is made up of 14 amino acids. The V gene end was trimmed by 5 bases and the J gene end by 2 bases; junction bases not matched to a gene: 3. This CDR3 reads CASSAGTGNYGYTL. The DNA of the CDR3 is TGTGCCAGCAGTGCCGGGACAGGGAACTATGGCTACACCCTC.

This clonotype was detected many times. The chain employs TRBV6-1 and TRBJ1-5; no reliable D call. Trimming took 8 bases from V and 2 from J, leaving 16 bases between them. There are 15 residues in the CDR3. Germline V CDR1 and CDR2: MNHNS, SASEGT. CDR3 in DNA: TGTGCCAGCGGCACCACCTACGGAGGCAATCAGCCCCAGCATTTT. Amino acids: CASGTTYGGNQPQHF.